One and the same sample provided the 32 T cell receptor beta chains below, sequenced in a study of metastatic and nonmetastatic thyroid tumors. Thyroid surgery was performed in patients who had received no treatment beforehand. TCRdb re-called the PCR reads with MiXCR. The top ten hold 9.9% of the sample, which has tens of thousands of clones, around 16% seen once. Sequenced: tumor tissue. The receptors were gathered from a female donor with papillary thyroid cancer or a benign thyroid nodule (not recorded which). Some clones in this sample may be carry-over from other donors' samples.

This clone has ten or more counts. This CDR3 is also generated by other DNA sequences in the sample. The genes are TRBV12-3 or TRBV12-4 and TRBJ2-2; no firm D call. This CDR3 contains 15 residues. V was trimmed by 3 bases and J by 3 bases, leaving 11 bases between them. In nucleotides, the CDR3 is TGTGCCAGCAGTTTTTACTCTCTGGACACCGGGGAGCTGTTTTTT. It is translated as CASSFYSLDTGELFF.

In its sample, this clone was seen many times. This chain links TRBV4-3 with TRBJ1-2; a possible D gene is TRBD1 (6 bases). The CDR3 spans 13 residues. In germline, CDR1 is LGHNA, CDR2 YSLEER. V was pared by 7 bases and J by 4 bases, with 13 bases between. The DNA of the CDR3 is TGCGCCAGCACCCTGAGGGGGGGCTATGGCTACACCTTC. Translated: CASTLRGGYGYTF.

In this sample, this clone turned up many times. Germline and junction disagree at one end, which may indicate a read error. CDR3 sequence reads: CAVSDLRLDYGYTF. The CDR3 DNA reads TGTGCCGTCAGTGATCTACGGTTGGACTATGGCTACACCTTC. This chain joins TRBV10-3 and TRBJ1-2; D gene unclear. CDR1 is ENHRY, CDR2 SYGVKD, per germline. The CDR3 is 14 residues long.

This clone was observed many times. The genes are TRBV6-5 and TRBJ2-7; 10 positions match TRBD1. The CDR3 runs 15 residues. Germline trimming cut 2 bases from V and 6 bases from J; bases unmatched to any gene: 7. CDR1 and CDR2 from the germline V gene are MNHEY and SVGAGI. CDR3 sequence (DNA): TGTGCCAGCAGTTACGCTCCGACAGGGGGCGGCGAGCAGTACTTC. Translated, it gives CASSYAPTGGGEQYF.

At least ten counts were recorded for this clone. The chain combines TRBV15 with TRBJ2-1; D is undetermined. The CDR3 runs 15 residues. CDR1 and CDR2 (germline): LNHNV, YYDKDF (reference sequence). Trimming removed 0 bases from V and 5 bases from J, with 11 bases in between. The CDR3 region is CATSRDIRRDNEQFF. Written as DNA, the CDR3 is TGTGCCACCAGCAGAGATATTCGTCGGGACAATGAGCAGTTCTTC. The full variable domain, with the rest looked up from reference TRBV15 and TRBJ2-1, is DAMVIQNPRYQVTQFGKPVTLSCSQTLNHNVMYWYQQKSSQAPKLLFHYYDKDFNNEADTPDNFQSRRPNTSFCFLDIRSPGLGDTAMYLCATSRDIRRDNEQFFGPGTRLTVL.

This clone appeared many times. The gene calls are TRBV12-5 and TRBJ2-1, with TRBD2 matching 10 bases. This CDR3 has 13 residues. The V and J ends lost 4 bases and 6 bases, in that order; junction bases with no gene match: 0. Germline V lookup: CDR1 LGHNT, CDR2 FRNRAP. The CDR3 here is CASGWTSGNEQFF. DNA for the CDR3: TGTGCTAGTGGTTGGACTAGCGGCAATGAGCAGTTCTTC.

This clone was seen repeatedly, ten times or more. This chain links TRBV6-1 with TRBJ2-3, with TRBD2 identical over 12 bases. The CDR3 consists of 16 residues. Germline CDR1 MNHNS, CDR2 SASEGT. The trim removed 6 bases at V and 4 bases at J, leaving 8 bases unmatched. DNA for the CDR3: TGTGCCAGCAGCGATAGTCTAGCGGGAGGGCCAGATACGCAGTATTTT. Protein product: CASSDSLAGGPDTQYF.

The chain joins TRBV18 to TRBJ2-7; D is unresolved. Germline values: CDR1 KGHSH, CDR2 LQKENI. The CDR3 contains 15 residues. V was shortened by 3 bases and J by 1 base, with 13 bases between the two germline ends. For the CDR3, the DNA is TGTGCCAGCTCACCTCTCCTTAGCTCGTCCTACGAGCAGTACTTC. This sequence encodes CASSPLLSSSYEQYF.

The table lists this clone with many counts. J is TRBJ2-3 and V is TRBV20-1; D remains ambiguous. Trimming took 8 bases from V and 3 from J, leaving 12 bases between them. Germline V gives CDR1 DFQATT, CDR2 SNEGSKA (reference sequence). The CDR3 consists of 12 residues. The CDR3 nucleotides read TGCAGTCTCGGAGAAGTAACAGATACGCAGTATTTT. Encoded protein: CSLGEVTDTQYF.

This clone was seen a few times. A much larger clonotype is one base distant, so this may be a read error. The chain combines TRBV18 with TRBJ1-1; D is ambiguous. The V end lost 1 base, the J end lost 6 bases, and 15 bases lay between the germline ends. Germline V lookup: CDR1 KGHSH, CDR2 LQKENI. This CDR3 comprises 15 residues. CDR3 in DNA: TGTGCCAGCTCACCACAGGTGGGATTAATGTCTGAAGCTTTCTTT. Protein product: CASSPQVGLMSEAFF.

The genes are TRBV5-4 and TRBJ2-2; the D is unclear. V was pared by 3 bases and J by 6 bases, with 6 bases between. There are 12 residues in the CDR3. The germline CDR1 and CDR2 sequences are SGHNT and YYREEE (reference sequence). The CDR3 DNA is TGTGCCAGCAGCTGGAGTCCCGGGGAGCTGTTTTTT. It yields the protein CASSWSPGELFF.

This clone was detected many times. The rearrangement links TRBV6-2 or TRBV6-3 to TRBJ1-2; D is ambiguous. CDR3 length: 13 residues. Germline values: CDR1 MNHEY, CDR2 SVGEGT. V lost 2 bases and J lost 1, with 5 bases in between. The CDR3 loop is CASSYGFNYGYTF. CDR3 coding DNA: TGTGCCAGCAGTTACGGATTTAACTATGGCTACACCTTC.

This clone has ten or more counts. The rearrangement links TRBV7-2 to TRBJ2-2; a possible D gene is TRBD1 (5 bases). The CDR3 has 13 amino acids. V was cut by 5 bases and J by 6 bases, with 10 bases left in between. Germline CDR1 and CDR2: SGHTA and FQGNSA. CDR3 nucleotide sequence: TGTGCCAGCAGCCAGATGACAGCCGGGGAGCTGTTTTTT. Its protein is CASSQMTAGELFF.

This clone came up many times. The V gene is TRBV3-1, the J gene TRBJ2-4; 8 nucleotides line up with TRBD1. Trimming at V came to 8 bases and at J to 0 bases, leaving 6 bases not matched to a gene. The CDR3 totals 15 residues. Germline loops: CDR1 LGHDT, CDR2 YNNKEL (reference sequence). CDR3 protein: CASSKTGGAKNIQYF. CDR3 coding DNA: TGTGCCAGCTCTAAAACAGGGGGAGCCAAAAACATTCAGTACTTC.

This clone is labeled medium-sized. The chain joins TRBV12-3 or TRBV12-4 to TRBJ1-5; D is undetermined. This CDR3 is 17 amino acids long. Trimming cost V 2 bases and J 5 bases, with 19 bases left between them. CDR3 protein: CASSLHRNPMNYQPQHF. CDR3 DNA sequence: TGTGCCAGCAGTTTACATCGCAACCCGATGAATTATCAGCCCCAGCATTTT.

Many counts were recorded for this clone. This sequence joins TRBV6-1 and TRBJ2-2, with 10 bases fitting TRBD2. V was clipped by 8 bases and J by 1 base; unmatched bases: 4. The CDR3 length is 15 residues. In germline, CDR1 is MNHNS, CDR2 SASEGT. The CDR3 sequence: CASGGLAVNTGELFF. CDR3 DNA sequence: TGTGCCAGCGGAGGACTAGCGGTGAACACCGGGGAGCTGTTTTTT.

Many counts were recorded for this clone. At the DNA level, this CDR3 is encoded by other sequences in the same sample as well. V usage is TRBV28 and J usage is TRBJ2-5; the D call may be TRBD1 or TRBD2 (5 bases each). The CDR3 covers 14 residues. CDR1 and CDR2 from the germline V gene are MDHEN and SYDVKM. V was cut by 5 bases and J by 5 bases, with 15 bases left in between. CDR3 protein: CASSRPVGGETQYF. The CDR3 DNA sequence: TGTGCCAGCAGTAGACCAGTTGGGGGTGAGACCCAGTACTTC.

This clone was detected ten times or more. The same CDR3 arises from other DNA sequences in this sample as well. The chain couples TRBV27 to TRBJ2-7; no clear D. V was shortened by 5 bases and J by 9 bases, with 11 bases between the two germline ends. The CDR3 consists of 11 residues. Germline CDR1 is MNHEY and CDR2 is SMNVEV (reference sequence). The CDR3 region has the DNA TGTGCCAGCAGTCTGGGTGGTCGGCAGTACTTC. Residues: CASSLGGRQYF.

This clone was observed many times. Other nucleotide sequences in the sample specify the same CDR3. The rearrangement links TRBV5-1 to TRBJ2-1; D unresolved. This CDR3 contains 17 residues. Trimming took off 0 bases at V and 0 bases at J, with 13 bases between the two ends. Germline CDR1 is SGHRS and CDR2 is YFSETQ. CDR3 sequence: CASSLESSVYSYNEQFF. The CDR3 region has the DNA TGCGCCAGCAGCTTGGAGTCATCGGTTTACTCCTACAATGAGCAGTTCTTC.

This clone was counted many times. The chain joins TRBV7-9 to TRBJ2-5; TRBD2 matches at 14 bases. The J segment lost 4 bases and the V segment lost 5 bases, leaving 6 bases of the junction unmatched. This CDR3 region has 16 residues. Germline assignment: CDR1 SEHNR and CDR2 FQNEAQ (reference sequence). The CDR3 DNA reads as TGTGCCAGCAGCGCAGGGACTAGCGGGAGTCGAGAGACCCAGTACTTC. This codes for CASSAGTSGSRETQYF.

This sequence joins TRBV28 and TRBJ2-5; no clear D gene. Per germline, CDR1 MDHEN and CDR2 SYDVKM. CDR3 length: 13 residues. Trimming took 3 bases from V and 2 from J, leaving 7 bases between them. CDR3 region: CASSLDLQETQYF. The CDR3 nucleotides are TGTGCCAGCAGTTTGGACCTACAAGAGACCCAGTACTTC.

This clone was seen ten or more times. The rearrangement links TRBV28 to TRBJ1-1, with D perhaps matching TRBD1 (5 bases). The germline V gene has CDR1 MDHEN and CDR2 SYDVKM. The CDR3 has 13 amino acids. The germline V and J ends were trimmed by 5 bases and 10 bases, with 17 bases remaining between them. In nucleotides, the CDR3 is TGTGCCAGCAGTGCCCCGGGCCCCGGGGGAGCTTTCTTT. This codes for CASSAPGPGGAFF.

Comments on this clone: A much larger clone lies a single base off, so this may be a read error. This chain joins TRBV7-9 and TRBJ2-1; no clear D. This CDR3 region has 11 residues. Germline V gene data show CDR1 as SEHNR and CDR2 as FQNEAQ (reference sequence). Trimming took off 2 bases at V and 8 bases at J, with 4 bases between the two ends. CDR3: CASSLFYEQFF. In DNA form, the CDR3 reads TGTGCCAGCAGCTTATTCTATGAGCAGTTCTTC. The whole variable domain, filled in from reference TRBV7-9 and TRBJ2-1, reads DTGVSQNPRHKITKRGQNVTFRCDPISEHNRLYWYRQTLGQGPEFLTYFQNEAQLEKSRLLSDRFSAERPKGSFSTLEIQRTEQGDSAMYLCASSLFYEQFFGPGTRLTVL.

The CDR3 DNA follows: TGTGCCAGCAGCTTTCTGGCGGGAGAAGGAGATACGCAGTATTTT. As protein: CASSFLAGEGDTQYF. The J gene is TRBJ2-3, the V gene TRBV7-6, with 7 bases lining up with TRBD2. Germline V gene sequence: CDR1 SGHVS, CDR2 FNYEAQ. After removal of 3 bases from V and 5 bases from J, the junction contained 8 bases not matched to a gene. The CDR3 totals 15 residues.

This clone was observed at least ten times. In DNA, the CDR3 is TGTGCCAGTACCGGGACTAGCGGGAGGAATGGCTACGAGCAGTACTTC. Encoded protein: CASTGTSGRNGYEQYF. The chain recombines TRBV6-1 with TRBJ2-7; 15 bases are a match to TRBD2. Germline V gene data show CDR1 as MNHNS and CDR2 as SASEGT. With V trimmed by 9 bases and J by 3 bases, 9 bases remained unmatched. The CDR3 is made up of 16 amino acids.

This clone was seen many times. This rearrangement joins TRBV4-2 to TRBJ1-6; D is uncertain. The V end was cut by 0 bases, the J end by 0 bases, with 9 bases between. The CDR3 covers 17 residues. Germline V gene lookup returns CDR1 LGHNA and CDR2 YNFKEQ. CDR3 DNA sequence: TGTGCCAGCAGCCAAGACAGGCAGAGCTCCTATAATTCACCCCTCCACTTT. It specifies CASSQDRQSSYNSPLHF.

This clone has a count of ten or more. V is TRBV4-1 and J is TRBJ2-6; the match to TRBD2 covers 10 bases. Germline lookup yields CDR1 MGHRA and CDR2 YSYEKL. V shed 0 bases, J shed 0 bases, and the junction held 5 bases outside the gene matches. The CDR3 contains 19 residues. The CDR3 region is CASSQDSLAGDSGANVLTF. CDR3 in DNA: TGCGCCAGCAGCCAAGATAGCCTAGCGGGAGACTCTGGGGCCAACGTCCTGACTTTC.

This clone has at least ten counts. The chain employs TRBV5-1 and TRBJ1-2, with TRBD1 matching 7 bases. The CDR3 runs 13 residues. CDR1 and CDR2 from the germline V gene are SGHRS and YFSETQ. Trimming cost V 3 bases and J 2 bases; bases outside gene matches: 1. In DNA, the CDR3 is TGCGCCAGCAGCTCGGGACAGAACTATGGCTACACCTTC. Translated: CASSSGQNYGYTF.

By frequency in the sample, this clone is medium-sized. The sample holds other DNA sequences that translate to the same CDR3. V and J are TRBV11-2 and TRBJ2-6; D not resolved. This CDR3 spans 15 amino acids. In germline, CDR1 is SGHAT, CDR2 FQNNGV. V was cut by 1 base and J by 1 base, with 5 bases left in between. DNA of the CDR3: TGTGCCAGCAGCTTAGTGGCGTCTGGGGCCAACGTCCTGACTTTC. Translation: CASSLVASGANVLTF.

This clone was observed a handful of times. The genes are TRBV7-3 and TRBJ2-1; TRBD2 matches 12 bases. The CDR3 runs to 16 residues. V shed 10 bases, J shed 5 bases, and the junction held 12 bases outside the gene matches. From germline, CDR1 is SGHTA and CDR2 FQGTGA. The CDR3 reads CAIISRLAGVNNEQFF. CDR3 nucleotide sequence: TGTGCCATCATCTCCCGACTAGCGGGAGTTAACAATGAGCAGTTCTTC.

This clone was seen ten or more times. The genes are TRBV6-1 and TRBJ2-2; 10 bases agree with TRBD2. Germline CDR1 is MNHNS and CDR2 is SASEGT. The CDR3 runs 17 residues. The junction had 8 bases not matched to a gene; V was cut back by 6 bases and J by 1 base. The CDR3 is CASSPGASGRNTGELFF. The CDR3 bases are TGTGCCAGCAGCCCCGGGGCTAGCGGGAGGAACACCGGGGAGCTGTTTTTT.

V usage is TRBV13 and J usage is TRBJ1-5; D is perhaps TRBD1 (6 bases). This CDR3 is built from 15 residues. Germline loops: CDR1 PRHDT, CDR2 FYEKMQ (reference sequence). V dropped 4 bases and J dropped 4 bases, with 14 bases sitting between them. Here the CDR3 DNA reads TGTGCCAGCAGCTCGGGGGGGCACCCAAATCAGCCCCAGCATTTT. It is translated as CASSSGGHPNQPQHF.